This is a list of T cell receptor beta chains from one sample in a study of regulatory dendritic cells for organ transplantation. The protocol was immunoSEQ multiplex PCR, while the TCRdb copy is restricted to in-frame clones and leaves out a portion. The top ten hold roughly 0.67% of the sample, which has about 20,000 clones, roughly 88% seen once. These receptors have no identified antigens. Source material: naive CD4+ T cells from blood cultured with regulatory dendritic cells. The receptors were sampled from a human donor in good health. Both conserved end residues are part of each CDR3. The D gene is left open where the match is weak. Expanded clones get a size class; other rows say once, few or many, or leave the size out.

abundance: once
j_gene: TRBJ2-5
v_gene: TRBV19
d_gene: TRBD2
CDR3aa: CASSIGGPATRTSGNPKTQYF
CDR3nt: TGTGCCAGTAGTATAGGGGGACCCGCCACCCGGACTAGCGGGAATCCTAAGACCCAGTACTTC

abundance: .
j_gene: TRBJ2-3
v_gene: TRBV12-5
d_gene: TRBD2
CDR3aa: CASGLAGSTDTQYF
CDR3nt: TGTGCTAGTGGTCTAGCGGGAAGCACAGATACGCAGTATTTT

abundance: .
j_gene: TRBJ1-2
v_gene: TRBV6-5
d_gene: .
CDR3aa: CASSRTPYGYTF
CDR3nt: TGTGCCAGCAGTCGGACACCCTATGGCTACACCTTC

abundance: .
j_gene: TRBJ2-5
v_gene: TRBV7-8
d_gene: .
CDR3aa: CASSRPVFETQYF
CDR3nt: TGTGCCAGCAGTCGACCGGTCTTCGAGACCCAGTACTTC

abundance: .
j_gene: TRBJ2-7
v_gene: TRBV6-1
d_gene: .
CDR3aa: CASTGPLEQYF
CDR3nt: TGTGCCAGCACCGGTCCCCTCGAGCAGTACTTC

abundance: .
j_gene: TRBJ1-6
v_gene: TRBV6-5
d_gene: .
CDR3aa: CASSYGRVYNSPLHF
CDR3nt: TGTGCCAGCAGTTATGGGAGGGTCTACAATTCACCCCTCCACTTT

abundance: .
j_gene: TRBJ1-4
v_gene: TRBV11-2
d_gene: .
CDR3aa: CASSLDPATNEKLFF
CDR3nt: TGTGCCAGCAGCTTAGACCCAGCAACTAATGAAAAACTGTTTTTT

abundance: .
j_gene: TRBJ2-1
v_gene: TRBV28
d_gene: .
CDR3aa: CACIRSPGESYNEQFF
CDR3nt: TGTGCCTGCATCCGTTCCCCGGGAGAGTCATACAATGAGCAGTTCTTC

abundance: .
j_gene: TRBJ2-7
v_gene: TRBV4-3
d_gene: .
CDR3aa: CASSQVRFGSAQYF
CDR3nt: TGCGCCAGCAGCCAAGTGCGTTTCGGCTCTGCGCAGTACTTC

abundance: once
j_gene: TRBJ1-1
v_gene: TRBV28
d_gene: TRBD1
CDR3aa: CAKIKIPGGGRNTEAFF
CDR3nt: TGTGCCAAAATAAAAATCCCAGGGGGGGGTAGGAACACTGAAGCTTTCTTT

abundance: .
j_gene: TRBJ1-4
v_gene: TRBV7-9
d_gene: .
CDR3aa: CASSRGGGNEKLFF
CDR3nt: TGTGCCAGCAGCCGGGGAGGAGGTAATGAAAAACTGTTTTTT

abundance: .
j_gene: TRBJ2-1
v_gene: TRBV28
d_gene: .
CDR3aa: CASSYPAGGRRGNEQFF
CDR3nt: TGTGCCAGCAGTTACCCGGCTGGGGGAAGGAGGGGGAATGAGCAGTTCTTC

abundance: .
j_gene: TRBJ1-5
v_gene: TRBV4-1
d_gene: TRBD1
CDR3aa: CASSQEDRADSNQPQHF
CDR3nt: TGCGCCAGCAGCCAAGAGGACAGGGCAGATAGCAATCAGCCCCAGCATTTT

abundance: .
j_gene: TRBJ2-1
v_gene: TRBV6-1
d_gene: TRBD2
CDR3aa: CASRGAGGHNEQFF
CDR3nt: TGTGCCAGCAGGGGTGCGGGAGGGCACAATGAGCAGTTCTTC

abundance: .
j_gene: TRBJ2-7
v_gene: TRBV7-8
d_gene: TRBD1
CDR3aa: CASSLGTGTFYEQYF
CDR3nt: TGTGCCAGCAGCCTTGGGACAGGGACCTTCTACGAGCAGTACTTC

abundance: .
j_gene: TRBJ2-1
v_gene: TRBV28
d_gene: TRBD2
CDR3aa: CASSISGSKDEQFF
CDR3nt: TGTGCCAGCAGTATAAGCGGGAGTAAAGATGAGCAGTTCTTC

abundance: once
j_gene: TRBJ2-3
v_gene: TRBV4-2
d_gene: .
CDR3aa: CASSQTGSGTDTQYF
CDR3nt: TGTGCCAGCAGCCAAACAGGGTCGGGAACAGATACGCAGTATTTT

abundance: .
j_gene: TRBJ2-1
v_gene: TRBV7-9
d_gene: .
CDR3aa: CASSLFGLSYNEQFF
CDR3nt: TGTGCCAGCAGCTTATTTGGACTCTCCTACAATGAGCAGTTCTTC

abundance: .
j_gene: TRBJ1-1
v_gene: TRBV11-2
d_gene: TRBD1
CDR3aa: CASSLAGQVNTEAFF
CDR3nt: TGTGCCAGCAGCTTAGCGGGACAGGTGAACACTGAAGCTTTCTTT

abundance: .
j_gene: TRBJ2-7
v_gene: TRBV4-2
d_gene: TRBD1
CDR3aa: CASSQTGGEPSSYEQYF
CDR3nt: TGTGCCAGCAGCCAGACAGGGGGCGAACCAAGCTCCTACGAGCAGTACTTC

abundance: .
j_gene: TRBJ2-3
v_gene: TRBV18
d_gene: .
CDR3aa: CASSPRSPSTDTQYF
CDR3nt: TGTGCCAGCTCACCCCGATCGCCTAGCACAGATACGCAGTATTTT

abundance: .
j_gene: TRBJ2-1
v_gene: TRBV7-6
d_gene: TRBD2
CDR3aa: CASSPSGSTYNEQFF
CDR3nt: TGTGCCAGCAGCCCTAGCGGGAGTACCTACAATGAGCAGTTCTTC

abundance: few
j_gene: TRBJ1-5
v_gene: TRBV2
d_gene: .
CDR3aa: CASRLRVRGSNQPQHF
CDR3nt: TGTGCCAGCAGGCTCAGGGTCCGTGGGAGCAATCAGCCCCAGCATTTT

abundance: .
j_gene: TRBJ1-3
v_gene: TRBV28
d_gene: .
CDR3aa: CASSLSGKRYTIYF
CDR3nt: TGTGCCAGCAGTTTATCCGGCAAAAGGTACACCATATATTTT

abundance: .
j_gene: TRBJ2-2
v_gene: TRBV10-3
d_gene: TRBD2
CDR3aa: CAISENSGGPNTGELFF
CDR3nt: TGTGCCATCAGTGAGAATAGCGGGGGGCCGAACACCGGGGAGCTGTTTTTT

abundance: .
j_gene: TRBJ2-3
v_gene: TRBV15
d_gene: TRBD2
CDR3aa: CATSPKSLAGAADTQYF
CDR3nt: TGTGCCACCAGCCCTAAGTCACTAGCGGGGGCAGCAGATACGCAGTATTTT

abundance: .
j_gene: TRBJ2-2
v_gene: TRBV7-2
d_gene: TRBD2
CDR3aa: CASSSLSSGANTGELFF
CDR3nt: TGTGCCAGCAGCTCCCTGTCTAGCGGGGCCAACACCGGGGAGCTGTTTTTT

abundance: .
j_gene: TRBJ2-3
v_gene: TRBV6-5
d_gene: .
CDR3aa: CASSYSGFTDTQYF
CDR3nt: TGTGCCAGCAGTTATTCGGGGTTCACAGATACGCAGTATTTT

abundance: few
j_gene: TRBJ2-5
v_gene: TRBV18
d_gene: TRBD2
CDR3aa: CASSPQSGTSGGHQETQYF
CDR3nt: TGTGCCAGCTCACCGCAATCCGGGACTAGCGGGGGGCACCAAGAGACCCAGTACTTC

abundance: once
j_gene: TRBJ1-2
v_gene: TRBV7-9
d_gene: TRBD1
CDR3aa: CASSPGQGYYGYTF
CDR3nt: TGTGCCAGCAGCCCAGGACAGGGATACTATGGCTACACCTTC

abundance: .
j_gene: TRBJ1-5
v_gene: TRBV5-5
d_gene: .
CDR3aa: CASSTTRNSGLVNQPQHF
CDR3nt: TGTGCCAGCAGCACCACTCGGAACTCGGGACTAGTCAATCAGCCCCAGCATTTT

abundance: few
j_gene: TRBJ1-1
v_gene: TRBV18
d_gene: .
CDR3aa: CASSLHANTEAFF
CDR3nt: TGTGCCAGCTCACTACATGCGAACACTGAAGCTTTCTTT

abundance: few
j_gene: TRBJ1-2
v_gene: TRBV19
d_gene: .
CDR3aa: CASSIANYGYTF
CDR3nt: TGTGCCAGTAGTATAGCCAACTATGGCTACACCTTC

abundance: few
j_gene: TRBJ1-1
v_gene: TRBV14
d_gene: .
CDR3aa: CASNPMTLTTEAFF
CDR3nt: TGTGCCAGCAACCCTATGACCCTGACTACTGAAGCTTTCTTT

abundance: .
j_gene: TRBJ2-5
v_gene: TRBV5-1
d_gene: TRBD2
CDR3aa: CASSFGQTSGIQETQYF
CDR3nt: TGCGCCAGCAGCTTCGGACAGACTAGCGGAATACAAGAGACCCAGTACTTC

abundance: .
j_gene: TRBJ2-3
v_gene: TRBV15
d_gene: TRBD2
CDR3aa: CATSRALDSGGKDTQYF
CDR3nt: TGTGCCACCAGCAGAGCCCTGGACAGCGGGGGCAAAGATACGCAGTATTTT

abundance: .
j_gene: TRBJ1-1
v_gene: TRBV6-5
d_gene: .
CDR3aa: CASSYSGGSNTEAFF
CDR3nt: TGTGCCAGCAGTTACTCGGGTGGGTCGAACACTGAAGCTTTCTTT

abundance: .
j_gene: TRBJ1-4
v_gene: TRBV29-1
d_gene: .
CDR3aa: CSVEDRSQGGELFF
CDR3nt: TGCAGCGTTGAAGATCGTTCACAGGGAGGTGAACTGTTTTTT

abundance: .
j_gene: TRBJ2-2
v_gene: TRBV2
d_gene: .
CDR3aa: CASSPSPNTGELFF
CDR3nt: TGTGCCAGCAGCCCCTCACCGAACACCGGGGAGCTGTTTTTT

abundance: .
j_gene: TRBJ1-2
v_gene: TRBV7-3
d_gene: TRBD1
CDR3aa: CASSLGQGRGTGGYTF
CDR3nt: TGTGCCAGCAGCTTGGGTCAGGGCAGGGGGACGGGCGGCTACACCTTC

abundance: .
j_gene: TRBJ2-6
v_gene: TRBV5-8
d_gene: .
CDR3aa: CASVRRTLFRANVLTF
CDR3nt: TGTGCCAGCGTACGACGCACCCTCTTTAGGGCCAACGTCCTGACTTTC

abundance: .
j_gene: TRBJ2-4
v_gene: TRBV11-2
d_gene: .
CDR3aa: CASSRNTQYIQYF
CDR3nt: TGTGCCAGCAGCCGGAACACTCAATACATTCAGTACTTC

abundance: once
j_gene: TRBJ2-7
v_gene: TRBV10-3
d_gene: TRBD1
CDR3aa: CAISYGQGASYEQYF
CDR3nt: TGTGCCATCAGCTACGGACAGGGGGCCTCCTACGAGCAGTACTTC

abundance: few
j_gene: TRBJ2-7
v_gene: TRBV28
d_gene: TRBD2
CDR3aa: CASSFAGRAPYEQYF
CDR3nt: TGTGCCAGCAGTTTCGCCGGGAGGGCGCCCTACGAGCAGTACTTC

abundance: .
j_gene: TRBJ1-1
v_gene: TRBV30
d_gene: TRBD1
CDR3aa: CAWSKPGQLNTEAFF
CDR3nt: TGTGCCTGGAGTAAACCGGGACAGTTGAACACTGAAGCTTTCTTT